These 9 T cell receptor beta chains originate from one sample sequenced in a study of shared clonotypes between healthy human individuals. Sequencing used immunoSEQ multiplex PCR; TCRdb keeps in-frame clones, though not all of them. The sample lists 2 million to 3 million clones, roughly 93% occurring once. The sequenced material came from naive CD4+ T cells from PBMCs. The subset denotes: CD45RA+ positively selected. All receptors derive from a man between 18 and 29 years old in good health. Some clones in this sample may be carry-over from other donors' samples.

This clone was seen a few times. V and J are TRBV15 and TRBJ1-1; D unresolved. This CDR3 is built from 14 residues. Trimming pared 6 bases from V and 3 bases from J, leaving 14 bases between. CDR1 and CDR2 from the germline V gene are LNHNV and YYDKDF (reference sequence). The CDR3 DNA follows: TGTGCCACCAGGTCTCATGGAAGGGACACTGAAGCTTTCTTT. Its protein is CATRSHGRDTEAFF. Full variable domain (missing parts from reference TRBV15 and TRBJ1-1): DAMVIQNPRYQVTQFGKPVTLSCSQTLNHNVMYWYQQKSSQAPKLLFHYYDKDFNNEADTPDNFQSRRPNTSFCFLDIRSPGLGDTAMYLCATRSHGRDTEAFFGQGTRLTVV.

The CDR3 sequence is CAWRHTSEAFF. The CDR3 nucleotides read TGTGCCTGGAGACATACAAGCGAAGCTTTCTTT. The genes are TRBV30 and TRBJ1-1; no clear D gene. This CDR3 region has 11 residues. V shed 3 bases and J shed 8 bases, with 10 bases lying between them. Per germline, CDR1 GTSNPN and CDR2 SVGIG (reference sequence).

This chain joins TRBV7-8 and TRBJ1-4, with D perhaps TRBD1 (6 bases). This CDR3 contains 15 residues. The V end lost 2 bases, the J end lost 5 bases, and 12 bases lay between the germline ends. Germline V CDR1 and CDR2: SGHVS, FQNEAQ. The CDR3 loop reads CASSLLQGFNEKLFF. The CDR3 DNA reads as TGTGCCAGCAGCTTACTACAGGGCTTCAATGAAAAACTGTTTTTT.

For the CDR3, the DNA is TGTGCCAGCAGCTCCTGGACAGGGAAAGGGAACTATGGCTACACCTTC. It translates to CASSSWTGKGNYGYTF. The V and J genes are TRBV11-1 and TRBJ1-2, with 8 bases matching TRBD1. This CDR3 region has 16 residues. V lost 4 bases, J lost 2 bases, and 9 bases stayed unmatched. Germline loops: CDR1 SGHAT, CDR2 FQDESV (reference sequence).

The V call is TRBV5-6, the J call TRBJ2-7; 7 nucleotides agree with TRBD1. This CDR3 comprises 14 residues. V trimming: 3 bases; J trimming: 2 bases; junction bases outside the gene matches: 5. The germline V gene has CDR1 SGHDT and CDR2 YYEEEE. The CDR3 nucleotides read TGTGCCAGCAGCTCGGCCACAGGGGCCTACGAGCAGTACTTC. Protein sequence: CASSSATGAYEQYF.

A word on this clone: The same CDR3 can be traced to other DNA sequences in this sample. The chain carries TRBV5-1 and TRBJ2-1, with TRBD2 identical over 8 bases. This CDR3 has 13 residues. V lost 1 base and J lost 7; bases outside the gene matches: 1. Germline assignment: CDR1 SGHRS and CDR2 YFSETQ. The CDR3 nucleotides read TGCGCCAGCAGCTTGCCGGGAGGGAATGAGCAGTTCTTC. This encodes CASSLPGGNEQFF.

The rearrangement joins TRBV28 to TRBJ2-1; D not resolved. CDR1 and CDR2 (germline): MDHEN, SYDVKM. Trimming cost V 5 bases and J 0 bases, with 14 bases left between them. CDR3 length: 16 residues. For the CDR3, the DNA is TGTGCCAGCAGTGGCGCCATTCCCAGCTCCTACAATGAGCAGTTCTTC. Protein: CASSGAIPSSYNEQFF. Drawing the rest from reference TRBV28 and TRBJ2-1, the complete variable domain is DVKVTQSSRYLVKRTGEKVFLECVQDMDHENMFWYRQDPGLGLRLIYFSYDVKMKEKGDIPEGYSVSREKKERFSLILESASTNQTSMYLCASSGAIPSSYNEQFFGPGTRLTVL.

V is TRBV4-1 and J is TRBJ2-2, with D hard to call. Germline assignment: CDR1 MGHRA and CDR2 YSYEKL. V dropped 1 base and J dropped 6 bases, with 12 bases sitting between them. The CDR3 consists of 15 residues. The CDR3 bases are TGCGCCAGCAGCCAAGCCTTCACAAGGTCCGGGGAGCTGTTTTTT. It translates to CASSQAFTRSGELFF.

The J gene is TRBJ1-5, the V gene TRBV7-8; no definite D call. The length of the CDR3 is 15 residues. V was trimmed by 2 bases and J by 4 bases, leaving 12 bases between them. Germline V gene data show CDR1 as SGHVS and CDR2 as FQNEAQ. The CDR3 reads CASSLKRVGNQPQHF. The CDR3 DNA follows: TGTGCCAGCAGCTTAAAGCGGGTGGGAAATCAGCCCCAGCATTTT.